One and the same sample provided the 29 T cell receptor beta chains below, sequenced in a study of CD8+ T cells in alopecia areata (dated by TCRdb to 2017 to 2018). According to the study, the label for this sample's time point signals: four to five weeks on oral tofacitinib. Per the publication, the treatment or condition label means: oral pan-JAK inhibitor, 5-10 mg twice daily. The receptor library was made with the immunoSEQ multiplex PCR assay. For TCR sequencing, RNA was extracted from every sample and reverse transcribed into cDNA to serve as template. The immuneACCESS repertoire file appears here via TCRdb, limited to in-frame rearrangements. These files lack a portion of the clones; in checked studies, under half of the deficit traces to unresolved V genes, and the cause of the others is not known. Recorded for this sample are 120,000 to 150,000 clones; approximately 80% of them occurred a single time. Of the sample, around 25% falls within the top ten clones.

The specimen was CD8+ T cells sorted from blood, collected at week 4, from a patient treated with tofacitinib. The receptors originated from a human donor with alopecia areata.

The gene calls are TRBV5-6 and TRBJ2-2; D unresolved. CDR1 is SGHDT and CDR2 is YYEEEE in the germline V gene. V lost 1 base to trimming and J lost 2 bases, with 12 bases between them. The CDR3 is made up of 16 amino acids. The CDR3: CASSLSFVGNTGELFF. In DNA form, the CDR3 reads TGTGCCAGCAGCTTGTCCTTTGTCGGAAACACCGGGGAGCTGTTTTTT.

The rearrangement links TRBV7-2 to TRBJ2-2; perhaps TRBD1 as D (6 bases). V shed 5 bases and J shed 2 bases, with 12 bases lying between them. Per the germline V gene, CDR1 is SGHTA and CDR2 is FQGNSA. This CDR3 contains 15 residues. The CDR3 loop reads CASSVGTFNTGELFF. The CDR3 region has the DNA TGTGCCAGCAGCGTAGGGACATTTAACACCGGGGAGCTGTTTTTT.

CDR3 sequence: CASSWRLSYEQYF. The CDR3 region has the DNA TGTGCCAGCAGCTGGAGGCTTTCCTACGAGCAGTACTTC. The rearrangement links TRBV7-8 to TRBJ2-7, with D possibly matching TRBD2 (5 bases). Deletions cut 4 bases from V and 1 base from J, with 8 bases between. This CDR3 is built from 13 residues. Germline loops: CDR1 SGHVS, CDR2 FQNEAQ.

This chain connects TRBV23-1 to TRBJ2-3; maybe TRBD1 (6 bases). TRBV23-1 is designated an ORF whose function remains uncertain. V lost 4 bases and J lost 1, with 18 bases in between. This CDR3 spans 17 amino acids. The CDR3 here is CASSPPQGSIGTDTQYF. CDR3 coding DNA: TGCGCCAGCAGTCCCCCCCAGGGGAGTATCGGCACAGATACGCAGTATTTT.

This clone was recorded a few times. The chain employs TRBV7-2 and TRBJ1-2; TRBD1 matches at 7 bases. The germline V gene has CDR1 SGHTA and CDR2 FQGNSA. This CDR3 comprises 14 residues. J gave up 2 bases and V 5 bases, and 5 bases lay outside the gene matches. The CDR3 region has the DNA TGTGCCAGCAGCGAAGGGACAGCAAACTATGGCTACACCTTC. Protein: CASSEGTANYGYTF. Full variable domain (outside the CDR3, taken from reference TRBV7-2 and TRBJ1-2): GAGVSQSPSNKVTEKGKDVELRCDPISGHTALYWYRQSLGQGLEFLIYFQGNSAPDKSGLPSDRFSAERTGGSVSTLTIQRTQQEDSAVYLCASSEGTANYGYTFGSGTRLTVV.

This clone was detected once. The gene calls are TRBV29-1 and TRBJ2-5; D possibly matches TRBD1 or TRBD2 (5 bases each). CDR1 and CDR2 from the germline V gene are SQVTM and ANQGSEA. The CDR3 is made up of 11 amino acids. Trimming shortened V by 4 bases and J by 5 bases, and 8 bases separated the two germline ends. The CDR3 region has the DNA TGCAGCGTTGGGGGGATTGAGACCCAGTACTTC. Translating gives CSVGGIETQYF.

Only one count was recorded for this clone. The chain uses TRBV9 and TRBJ2-3, with 9 bases aligning to TRBD1. J gave up 6 bases and V 3 bases, and 8 bases lay outside the gene matches. The CDR3 is 15 amino acids. Germline-derived CDR1 and CDR2 are SGDLS and YYNGEE. The CDR3 spells CASSGSGTGYDTQYF. The CDR3, as DNA: TGTGCCAGCAGCGGATCCGGGACAGGGTACGATACGCAGTATTTT.

This rearrangement joins TRBV2 to TRBJ2-7; 7 bases agree with TRBD1. The trim removed 4 bases at V and 3 bases at J, leaving 6 bases unmatched. This CDR3 is 14 amino acids long. CDR1 SNHLY and CDR2 FYNNEI come from the germline V gene. The CDR3 nucleotides are TGTGCCAGCAGTGGGACAGGCCCTCTCTACGAGCAGTACTTC. As protein: CASSGTGPLYEQYF.

The J gene is TRBJ2-7, the V gene TRBV4-3; 8 bases map to TRBD1. Germline V lookup: CDR1 LGHNA, CDR2 YSLEER. The ends lost 1 base at V and 1 base at J; junction bases unmatched: 3. The CDR3 totals 15 residues. CDR3 region: CASSQGTGLSYEQYF. The CDR3 DNA follows: TGCGCCAGCAGCCAAGGGACAGGGTTGTCCTACGAGCAGTACTTC.

This clone was seen more than once but under ten times. The CDR3 region has the DNA TGTGCCAGCAGCGGGGGGGACGCCTACGAGCAGTACTTC. Translated: CASSGGDAYEQYF. V is TRBV5-6 and J is TRBJ2-7; TRBD2 matches at 7 bases. This CDR3 has 13 amino acids. The ends lost 4 bases at V and 2 bases at J; junction bases unmatched: 3. The V gene's germline CDR1 is SGHDT and CDR2 YYEEEE.

The chain joins TRBV30 to TRBJ1-2; no firm D call. Germline loops: CDR1 GTSNPN, CDR2 SVGIG (reference sequence). The CDR3 has 11 residues. V was cut by 5 bases and J by 7 bases, with 11 bases left in between. CDR3 region: CAWLRTGGYTF. In DNA form, the CDR3 reads TGTGCCTGGCTAAGGACGGGTGGCTACACCTTC.

The V gene is TRBV5-6, the J gene TRBJ2-7; perhaps D is TRBD1 or TRBD2 (5 bases each). The V gene's germline CDR1 is SGHDT and CDR2 YYEEEE. The CDR3 extends over 16 amino acids. The V end lost 2 bases, the J end lost 4 bases, and 19 bases lay between the germline ends. The CDR3 loop is CASSFGTGLRIYEQYF. In DNA form, the CDR3 reads TGTGCCAGCAGCTTTGGAACGGGGCTCCGGATATACGAGCAGTACTTC.

V usage is TRBV4-3 and J usage is TRBJ1-1; D ambiguous. The CDR3 runs 15 residues. The ends were cut back, 2 bases at V and 3 bases at J, with 13 bases in the middle. Germline lookup yields CDR1 LGHNA and CDR2 YSLEER. The CDR3 coding sequence is TGCGCCAGCAGCCAACTTACCGGCAAAGACACTGAAGCTTTCTTT. Its protein is CASSQLTGKDTEAFF.

The rearrangement links TRBV7-6 to TRBJ2-2; D might be TRBD1 (6 bases). CDR1 is SGHVS and CDR2 is FNYEAQ in the germline V gene. The CDR3 has 16 residues. Between the trimmed V and J ends, which lost 4 bases and 0 bases, there was a span of 12 bases. As DNA, the CDR3 is TGTGCCAGCAGCTGGCACCGGGACACGAACACCGGGGAGCTGTTTTTT. Amino acid sequence: CASSWHRDTNTGELFF.

The chain carries TRBV29-1 and TRBJ1-1; perhaps TRBD1 as D (5 bases). CDR1 is SQVTM, CDR2 ANQGSEA, per germline. CDR3 size: 12 residues. V was cut by 5 bases and J by 3 bases, with 10 bases left in between. CDR3 region: CSVPGHDTEAFF. CDR3 coding DNA: TGCAGCGTTCCTGGACACGACACTGAAGCTTTCTTT.

This rearrangement joins TRBV27 to TRBJ1-4; no firm D call. Trimming left V 5 bases short and J 0 bases short, with 4 bases between. The CDR3 spans 13 residues. Looked up from germline, CDR1 is MNHEY and CDR2 is SMNVEV (reference sequence). The CDR3 DNA follows: TGTGCCAGCAGTCTCACAACTAATGAAAAACTGTTTTTT. Its protein is CASSLTTNEKLFF.

The chain has TRBV27 and TRBJ1-1; D is unresolved. The germline V gene has CDR1 MNHEY and CDR2 SMNVEV (reference sequence). The V end was cut by 0 bases, the J end by 6 bases, with 14 bases between. This CDR3 is built from 15 residues. In DNA, the CDR3 is TGTGCCAGCAGTTTATCTGTACATCCTGTCGCTGAAGCTTTCTTT. This gives the protein CASSLSVHPVAEAFF.

The chain is built from TRBV29-1 and TRBJ2-4; either TRBD1 or TRBD2 may supply D (6 bases each). CDR3 size: 15 residues. Trimming shortened V by 7 bases and J by 4 bases, and 20 bases separated the two germline ends. The germline CDR1 and CDR2 sequences are SQVTM and ANQGSEA. The CDR3 nucleotides are TGCAGCGCATCTAGAATACGGGGGCAGAAAAACATTCAGTACTTC. Translation gives CSASRIRGQKNIQYF.

CDR3 amino acids: CASSQGDEAGVYEQYF. In DNA, the CDR3 is TGCGCCAGCAGCCAGGGGGACGAGGCAGGTGTCTACGAGCAGTACTTC. The chain has TRBV4-3 and TRBJ2-7; D tentatively reads TRBD1 or TRBD2 (5 bases each). The CDR3 covers 16 residues. Looked up from germline, CDR1 is LGHNA and CDR2 is YSLEER. Trimming pared 3 bases from V and 3 bases from J, leaving 18 bases between.

V is TRBV6-6 and J is TRBJ2-7; D may match TRBD1 or TRBD2 (5 bases each). Trimming removed 2 bases from V and 0 bases from J, with 14 bases in between. This CDR3 spans 16 amino acids. The germline CDR1 and CDR2 sequences are MNHNY and SVGAGI (reference sequence). CDR3 in amino acids: CASSYEGAGSSYEQYF. CDR3 nucleotide sequence: TGTGCCAGCAGTTACGAGGGTGCAGGGAGCTCCTACGAGCAGTACTTC.

This chain joins TRBV4-1 and TRBJ1-6, with D uncertain. Germline V gene lookup returns CDR1 MGHRA and CDR2 YSYEKL. CDR3 length equals 17 residues. V was cut by 1 base and J by 8 bases, with 18 bases left in between. As DNA, the CDR3 is TGCGCCAGCAGCCAAGCCTTTTCGAGGGAGGGATATTCACCCCTCCACTTT. It specifies CASSQAFSREGYSPLHF.

This clone was counted only a few times. CDR3 sequence reads: CASSKKSREFF. The CDR3 DNA reads as TGTGCCAGCAGCAAAAAGTCAAGAGAGTTCTTC. The rearrangement uses TRBV21-1 and TRBJ2-1; the table's D gene call, TRBD2, was not cross checked with the DNA. TRBV21-1 has pseudogene status. This CDR3 comprises 11 residues.

The V and J genes are TRBV7-6 and TRBJ2-7; TRBD1 might be the D (5 bases). The CDR3 extends over 14 amino acids. The germline gives CDR1 SGHVS, CDR2 FNYEAQ. Trimming took 1 base from V and 4 from J, leaving 11 bases between them. The CDR3 nucleotides read TGTGCCAGCAGCTTAGTTCAGGGCCCTTACGAGCAGTACTTC. Protein: CASSLVQGPYEQYF.

The chain links TRBV19 to TRBJ1-5; D unresolved. Germline loops: CDR1 LNHDA, CDR2 SQIVND (reference sequence). V was trimmed by 3 bases and J by 1 base, leaving 4 bases between them. The length of the CDR3 is 13 residues. CDR3 loop: CASSMWSNQPQHF. As DNA, the CDR3 is TGTGCCAGTAGTATGTGGAGCAATCAGCCCCAGCATTTT.

J is TRBJ2-3 and V is TRBV7-6; 7 bases fit TRBD1. CDR3 length: 14 residues. The germline V gene has CDR1 SGHVS and CDR2 FNYEAQ. V lost 5 bases, J lost 6 bases, and 8 bases stayed unmatched. The CDR3 loop reads CASSRQGGTDTQYF. DNA of the CDR3: TGTGCCAGCAGCCGACAGGGTGGGACGGATACGCAGTATTTT.

The chain recombines TRBV30 with TRBJ1-2; the D gene is possibly TRBD1 (5 bases). The germline CDR1 and CDR2 sequences are GTSNPN and SVGIG (reference sequence). V lost 4 bases and J lost 4, with 10 bases in between. The CDR3 sequence is 12 residues long. CDR3 in amino acids: CAWTPGTYGYTF. The DNA for the CDR3 is TGTGCCTGGACTCCTGGGACCTATGGCTACACCTTC. Full variable domain (rest looked up from reference TRBV30 and TRBJ1-2): SQTIHQWPATLVQPVGSPLSLECTVEGTSNPNLYWYRQAAGRGLQLLFYSVGIGQISSEVPQNLSASRPQDRQFILSSKKLLLSDSGFYLCAWTPGTYGYTFGSGTRLTVV.

J is TRBJ2-3 and V is TRBV5-1; 8 bases align to TRBD2. With 0 bases clipped from V and 1 base from J, the junction kept 7 bases outside the gene matches. The CDR3 is 17 amino acids. Germline V gene data show CDR1 as SGHRS and CDR2 as YFSETQ. CDR3 residues: CASSLVGSGDRTDTQYF. The CDR3 DNA reads TGCGCCAGCAGCTTGGTCGGTAGCGGGGACCGCACAGATACGCAGTATTTT. Full variable domain (remainder filled in from reference TRBV5-1 and TRBJ2-3): KAGVTQTPRYLIKTRGQQVTLSCSPISGHRSVSWYQQTPGQGLQFLFEYFSETQRNKGNFPGRFSGRQFSNSRSEMNVSTLELGDSALYLCASSLVGSGDRTDTQYFGPGTRLTVL.

The chain couples TRBV6-1 to TRBJ2-3; 7 bases are a match to TRBD2. The V segment lost 1 base and the J segment 6 bases; nucleotides outside the gene matches: 10. CDR3 size: 16 residues. Per germline, CDR1 MNHNS and CDR2 SASEGT. DNA for the CDR3: TGTGCCAGCAGTGAAGAGGGCCCGGGGGGAATGGATACGCAGTATTTT. Encoded protein: CASSEEGPGGMDTQYF.

This chain connects TRBV30 to TRBJ2-5, with D unresolved. The DNA end is more similar to TRBJ2-7, so the J call may be wrong. Germline CDR1 is GTSNPN and CDR2 is SVGIG (reference sequence). The CDR3 runs 11 residues. The CDR3 region has the DNA TGTGCCTGGAGCCAAAACTACGAGCAGTACTTC. Translation gives CAWSQNYEQYF.